These 31 T cell receptor beta chains share one sample of origin, sequenced in a study of T-cell memory formation after mild COVID-19. TCRdb itself ran the 5' RACE reads through MiXCR, one entry per CDR3 protein. The sample has about 430,000 distinct CDR3 sequences, roughly a quarter seen once. The sample taken for sequencing was PBMCs or a T cell subset sorted from them (not recorded which). The origin of the receptors is an adult woman who had mild COVID-19 (a few samples of this study predate the infection). Cell type and time point are not known.

This clonotype was observed a handful of times. The rearrangement joins TRBV7-6 to TRBJ2-3; TRBD1 agrees at 7 bases. There are 15 residues in the CDR3. Trimming cost V 0 bases and J 2 bases; bases outside gene matches: 2. The V gene's germline CDR1 is SGHVS and CDR2 FNYEAQ. Here the CDR3 reads CASSLATGPTDTQYF. The CDR3 DNA reads TGTGCCAGCAGCTTAGCGACAGGGCCCACAGATACGCAGTATTTT.

The rearrangement uses TRBV6-5 and TRBJ2-7, with D uncertain. V was clipped by 5 bases and J by 4 bases, with 12 bases between them. Germline V gene data show CDR1 as MNHEY and CDR2 as SVGAGI. The CDR3 has 13 residues. This chain's CDR3 is CASSTPSVYEQYF. The CDR3 nucleotides are TGTGCCAGCAGTACCCCCTCGGTATACGAGCAGTACTTC.

The chain carries TRBV5-1 and TRBJ1-2; D might be TRBD1 (6 bases). Germline CDR1 reads SGHRS; CDR2 reads YFSETQ. CDR3 length equals 15 residues. V lost 4 bases to trimming and J lost 2 bases, with 15 bases between them. The CDR3: CASSTGTTGNYGYTF. CDR3 in DNA: TGCGCCAGCAGCACAGGGACAACGGGGAACTATGGCTACACCTTC.

The chain recombines TRBV18 with TRBJ1-5; TRBD1 aligns across 7 bases. J was trimmed by 4 bases and V by 5 bases; bases with no gene match: 8. Germline CDR1 KGHSH, CDR2 LQKENI. The CDR3 spans 15 residues. The DNA for the CDR3 is TGTGCCAGCTCATCCTCGACAGGGCAGAATCAGCCCCAGCATTTT. It specifies CASSSSTGQNQPQHF.

Only a few counts were recorded for this clonotype. The chain employs TRBV7-8 and TRBJ1-5; tentative D call: TRBD1 (5 bases). Trimming stripped 4 bases from V and 7 bases from J, with 20 bases between. This CDR3 is 16 amino acids long. Germline V gives CDR1 SGHVS, CDR2 FQNEAQ. CDR3 nucleotide sequence: TGTGCCAGCAGCTCGTCGGGACGCGGGGGAGGGCAGCCCCAGCATTTT. It translates to CASSSSGRGGGQPQHF.

The rearrangement uses TRBV18 and TRBJ2-7, with 10 bases that match TRBD2. The CDR3 covers 14 residues. Germline V gene sequence: CDR1 KGHSH, CDR2 LQKENI. Trimming took 3 bases from V and 5 from J; bases not matched to a gene: 4. CDR3 amino acids: CASSPLAGENEQYF. CDR3 sequence (DNA): TGTGCCAGCTCACCCCTAGCGGGAGAAAACGAGCAGTACTTC.

The chain combines TRBV4-1 with TRBJ2-1; TRBD1 matches at 8 bases. CDR3 size: 15 residues. Germline CDR1 and CDR2: MGHRA and YSYEKL. The trim removed 5 bases at V and 9 bases at J, leaving 12 bases unmatched. CDR3 in DNA: TGCGCCAGCAGCGGGGCCGGGACAGGTCAGGGTGAGCAGTTCTTC. It encodes CASSGAGTGQGEQFF.

The chain couples TRBV15 to TRBJ1-1, with 8 positions matching TRBD1. This CDR3 is built from 18 residues. The V and J ends lost 1 base and 5 bases, in that order; junction bases with no gene match: 15. The germline gives CDR1 LNHNV, CDR2 YYDKDF (reference sequence). The CDR3 DNA reads TGTGCCACCAGCAGAGGGGACTGGCAGGGGGCGAGTTTTACTGAAGCTTTCTTT. Its translation: CATSRGDWQGASFTEAFF.

The chain carries TRBV7-9 and TRBJ2-1; no clear D. The CDR3 runs 11 residues. The germline V gene has CDR1 SEHNR and CDR2 FQNEAQ (reference sequence). Trimming cost V 6 bases and J 5 bases, with 5 bases left between them. The CDR3 DNA follows: TGTGCCAGCAGAGCGAACAATGAGCAGTTCTTC. Protein: CASRANNEQFF.

The V and J genes are TRBV11-2 and TRBJ2-7; 10 bases align to TRBD2. Germline lookup yields CDR1 SGHAT and CDR2 FQNNGV. Germline trimming cut 1 base from V and 5 bases from J; bases unmatched to any gene: 5. The CDR3 contains 15 residues. The DNA of the CDR3 is TGTGCCAGCAGCTTAGGGACTAGCGGTATCCACGAGCAGTACTTC. Translating it yields CASSLGTSGIHEQYF.

This chain uses TRBV7-3 with TRBJ2-3; 12 nucleotides line up with TRBD2. Losses at the gene ends were 0 bases for V and 6 bases for J; bases not matched to a gene: 4. The CDR3 covers 16 residues. Germline V gene data show CDR1 as SGHTA and CDR2 as FQGTGA. DNA for the CDR3: TGTGCCAGCAGCTTAACCAAGACTAGCGGGGGCGATACGCAGTATTTT. It encodes CASSLTKTSGGDTQYF.

This clonotype came up a few times. This chain links TRBV5-1 with TRBJ2-3, with TRBD2 as a possible D gene (6 bases). Germline CDR1 reads SGHRS; CDR2 reads YFSETQ. Trimming took 4 bases from V and 1 from J, leaving 19 bases between them. The CDR3 runs 17 residues. CDR3 loop: CASSLKPGTVGTDTQYF. CDR3 nucleotides: TGCGCCAGCAGCCTAAAACCCGGGACTGTGGGCACAGATACGCAGTATTTT. Filled out from reference TRBV5-1 and TRBJ2-3, the complete variable domain reads KAGVTQTPRYLIKTRGQQVTLSCSPISGHRSVSWYQQTPGQGLQFLFEYFSETQRNKGNFPGRFSGRQFSNSRSEMNVSTLELGDSALYLCASSLKPGTVGTDTQYFGPGTRLTVL.

This clonotype was seen a few times. The CDR3: CASSLGQGAITEAFF. In DNA, the CDR3 is TGTGCCAGCAGCTTGGGACAGGGGGCGATCACTGAAGCTTTCTTT. The V call is TRBV7-8, the J call TRBJ1-1, with TRBD1 matching 12 bases. This CDR3 spans 15 amino acids. Germline V gives CDR1 SGHVS, CDR2 FQNEAQ. With V trimmed by 3 bases and J by 4 bases, 3 bases remained unmatched. The full variable domain, completed using reference TRBV7-8 and TRBJ1-1, is GAGVSQSPRYKVAKRGQDVALRCDPISGHVSLFWYQQALGQGPEFLTYFQNEAQLDKSGLPSDRFFAERPEGSVSTLKIQRTQQEDSAVYLCASSLGQGAITEAFFGQGTRLTVV.

The CDR3 reads CSVEDHRQETQYF. The CDR3 DNA sequence: TGCAGCGTTGAAGATCACAGGCAAGAGACCCAGTACTTC. The chain carries TRBV29-1 and TRBJ2-5, with a tentative D call TRBD1 (5 bases). There are 13 residues in the CDR3. Germline V gene data show CDR1 as SQVTM and CDR2 as ANQGSEA. The V end was cut by 0 bases, the J end by 2 bases, with 7 bases between. Combining the CDR3 with reference TRBV29-1 and TRBJ2-5 gives the whole variable domain SAVISQKPSRDICQRGTSLTIQCQVDSQVTMMFWYRQQPGQSLTLIATANQGSEATYESGFVIDKFPISRPNLTFSTLTVSNMSPEDSSIYLCSVEDHRQETQYFGPGTRLLVL.

This clonotype was counted once. J is TRBJ2-7 and V is TRBV19; 10 nucleotides match TRBD2. Trimming at V came to 4 bases and at J to 5 bases, leaving 5 bases not matched to a gene. The germline V gene encodes CDR1 LNHDA and CDR2 SQIVND (reference sequence). This CDR3 has 14 amino acids. The CDR3 coding sequence is TGTGCCAGTAGTACGGGTAGCGGGAGGAACGAGCAGTACTTC. This gives the protein CASSTGSGRNEQYF.

DNA for the CDR3: TGCGCCAGCAGTCCGGGACAGGGCCAAAACATTCAGTACTTC. It codes for CASSPGQGQNIQYF. The genes are TRBV5-1 and TRBJ2-4, with 9 bases lining up with TRBD1. The CDR3 spans 14 residues. V was pared by 5 bases and J by 5 bases, with 5 bases of the junction left unmatched. Germline-derived CDR1 and CDR2 are SGHRS and YFSETQ.

This chain uses TRBV18 with TRBJ1-4, with 8 bases identical to TRBD1. This CDR3 has 18 amino acids. V shed 0 bases and J 4 bases; nucleotides not matched to a gene: 10. Germline CDR1 and CDR2: KGHSH and LQKENI. The CDR3 reads CASSPPGDRPNFNEKLFF. The DNA for the CDR3 is TGTGCCAGCTCACCACCGGGGGACAGGCCCAATTTTAATGAAAAACTGTTTTTT.

This clonotype has a count of ten or more. V gene TRBV24-1 combines with J gene TRBJ2-3; TRBD1 aligns across 8 bases. J was trimmed by 5 bases and V by 7 bases; bases with no gene match: 16. Germline CDR1 is KGHDR and CDR2 is SFDVKD. There are 17 residues in the CDR3. This CDR3 reads CATSPGTGYPQGDTQYF. The CDR3 coding sequence is TGTGCCACCAGCCCCGGGACAGGATATCCCCAAGGAGATACGCAGTATTTT.

The genes are TRBV2 and TRBJ2-6; TRBD1 matches 9 bases. This CDR3 spans 17 amino acids. V lost 5 bases and J lost 0; bases outside the gene matches: 5. CDR1 SNHLY and CDR2 FYNNEI come from the germline V gene. CDR3 loop: CASSPGTGFSGANVLTF. The CDR3 nucleotides are TGTGCCAGCAGTCCCGGGACAGGGTTCTCTGGGGCCAACGTCCTGACTTTC.

CDR3 in DNA: TGTGCCAGCTCCGGGACGCTCACAGATACGCAGTATTTT. Its protein product is CASSGTLTDTQYF. The chain employs TRBV7-3 and TRBJ2-3, with D possibly being TRBD1 or TRBD2 (5 bases each). Trimming removed 8 bases at V and 2 bases at J, with 11 bases between. This CDR3 is 13 amino acids long. Looked up from germline, CDR1 is SGHTA and CDR2 is FQGTGA. Based on the CDR3 plus reference TRBV7-3 and TRBJ2-3, the full variable domain is GAGVSQTPSNKVTEKGKYVELRCDPISGHTALYWYRQSLGQGPEFLIYFQGTGAADDSGLPNDRFFAVRPEGSVSTLKIQRTERGDSAVYLCASSGTLTDTQYFGPGTRLTVL.

CDR3 coding DNA: TGTGCCACCAGCAAAAGACAACATCTTGAAAAACTGTTTTTT. Translated, it gives CATSKRQHLEKLFF. The V call is TRBV15, the J call TRBJ1-4; D is uncertain. Germline loops: CDR1 LNHNV, CDR2 YYDKDF (reference sequence). V was shortened by 4 bases and J by 7 bases, with 13 bases between the two germline ends. There are 14 residues in the CDR3.

The CDR3 loop reads CSASKGFPGNTIYF. DNA of the CDR3: TGCAGTGCCTCAAAGGGGTTTCCTGGAAACACCATATATTTT. V gene TRBV20-1 combines with J gene TRBJ1-3, with D perhaps matching TRBD1 (5 bases). Germline CDR1 and CDR2: DFQATT and SNEGSKA (reference sequence). The CDR3 has 14 residues. Trimming took 6 bases from V and 2 from J, leaving 14 bases between them.

V is TRBV24-1 and J is TRBJ2-5; 8 bases line up with TRBD2. In germline, CDR1 is KGHDR, CDR2 SFDVKD. The CDR3 consists of 15 residues. V shed 3 bases and J 4 bases; nucleotides not matched to a gene: 6. CDR3 protein: CATSDNGGAGETQYF. DNA of the CDR3: TGTGCCACCAGTGATAACGGGGGGGCTGGAGAGACCCAGTACTTC.

This clonotype has only one observation. The genes are TRBV12-5 and TRBJ2-7; a possible D gene is TRBD2 (5 bases). CDR3 length equals 15 residues. The germline V gene encodes CDR1 LGHNT and CDR2 FRNRAP. Trimming left V 0 bases short and J 3 bases short, with 12 bases between. The CDR3 nucleotides read TGTGCTAGTGGTTTGGTTCCGGGGAAGGACTACGAGCAGTACTTC. Translation: CASGLVPGKDYEQYF.

This clonotype was detected only a few times. The rearrangement links TRBV11-2 to TRBJ2-3; 8 nucleotides line up with TRBD2. There are 17 residues in the CDR3. V gave up 4 bases and J gave up 8 bases; unmatched junction bases: 17. Germline CDR1 SGHAT, CDR2 FQNNGV. CDR3 sequence reads: CASSSWVGGGRAGTQYF. For the CDR3, the DNA is TGTGCCAGCAGCTCCTGGGTCGGGGGGGGCCGGGCAGGTACGCAGTATTTT.

This clonotype was seen a few times. The chain is built from TRBV9 and TRBJ2-5; D gene unclear. The CDR3 contains 13 residues. V shed 1 base and J shed 5 bases, with 9 bases lying between them. Germline V gene sequence: CDR1 SGDLS, CDR2 YYNGEE. CDR3 nucleotides: TGTGCCAGCAGCGTAATCCTCGGGGAGACCCAGTACTTC. The encoded protein is CASSVILGETQYF.

V and J are TRBV7-2 and TRBJ2-7, with TRBD1 matching 8 bases. V trimming: 3 bases; J trimming: 5 bases; junction bases outside the gene matches: 9. The CDR3 runs 15 residues. The germline V gene has CDR1 SGHTA and CDR2 FQGNSA. Here the CDR3 DNA reads TGTGCCAGCAGCTTTACCGGGACAGGTTCCCACGAGCAGTACTTC. Translated: CASSFTGTGSHEQYF.

The chain combines TRBV6-6 with TRBJ1-5; D gene unclear. Trimming cost V 3 bases and J 1 base, with 7 bases left between them. Per germline, CDR1 MNHNY and CDR2 SVGAGI (reference sequence). CDR3 length: 14 amino acids. The CDR3 spells CASSYLDSNQPQHF. As DNA, the CDR3 is TGTGCCAGCAGTTATCTGGACAGCAATCAGCCCCAGCATTTT.

A few counts support this clonotype. The V call is TRBV7-2, the J call TRBJ1-5; D perhaps matches TRBD1 (5 bases). V was trimmed by 5 bases and J by 7 bases, leaving 15 bases between them. The germline V gene encodes CDR1 SGHTA and CDR2 FQGNSA. CDR3 size: 14 residues. The CDR3 region has the DNA TGTGCCAGCAGCCCTTCGGGAAGGGGACAGCCCCAGCATTTT. Translation: CASSPSGRGQPQHF.

This chain uses TRBV5-1 with TRBJ2-3; D gene unclear. CDR3 length: 15 residues. The V and J ends lost 4 bases and 0 bases respectively, with 12 bases between them. CDR1 is SGHRS, CDR2 YFSETQ, per germline. This CDR3 reads CASSQGDGSTDTQYF. The CDR3 bases are TGCGCCAGCAGCCAAGGAGACGGGAGCACAGATACGCAGTATTTT.

The chain links TRBV29-1 to TRBJ2-3; tentatively, D is TRBD1 (5 bases). The germline gives CDR1 SQVTM, CDR2 ANQGSEA. This CDR3 contains 11 residues. V was shortened by 7 bases and J by 2 bases, with 7 bases between the two germline ends. The CDR3 DNA is TGCAGCGCCAGGGCCACAGATACGCAGTATTTT. It specifies CSARATDTQYF.